These 22 T cell receptor beta chains came from one sample sequenced in a study of T cell responses to AZD1222 COVID-19 vaccine. Profiling relied on immunoSEQ multiplex PCR, and the TCRdb table lists in-frame clones only, not all of them. The sample includes fewer than 150,000 clones, roughly nine tenths of them seen just once. The starting material was peripheral blood, obtained on day 0 of AZD1222 vaccination. These receptor sequences come from an adult in good health.

The chain has TRBV13 and TRBJ1-1; D remains unclear. Trimming left V 5 bases short and J 3 bases short, with 10 bases between. The CDR3 has 13 amino acids. CDR1 PRHDT and CDR2 FYEKMQ come from the germline V gene (reference sequence). In nucleotides, the CDR3 is TGTGCCAGCAGCCGCGAGGTGCACACTGAAGCTTTCTTT. Translating gives CASSREVHTEAFF.

The DNA of the CDR3 is TGCGCCAGCAGCTTGGACCCGCCCGAGTACACAGATACGCAGTATTTT. This gives the protein CASSLDPPEYTDTQYF. This chain links TRBV5-1 with TRBJ2-3, with D unresolved. The CDR3 runs to 16 residues. Germline V gene lookup returns CDR1 SGHRS and CDR2 YFSETQ. Deletions cut 0 bases from V and 2 bases from J, with 13 bases between.

The chain recombines TRBV2 with TRBJ2-7, with 8 positions matching TRBD1. The CDR3 consists of 13 residues. Germline CDR1 and CDR2: SNHLY and FYNNEI. The junction had 4 bases not matched to a gene; V was cut back by 6 bases and J by 3 bases. CDR3 sequence (DNA): TGTGCCAGCAGGATGACAGGGGACTACGAGCAGTACTTC. The encoded protein is CASRMTGDYEQYF.

The chain recombines TRBV21-1 with TRBJ2-7; TRBD1 reflects the table's D call only, with no check against the DNA. TRBV21-1 constitutes a pseudogene. CDR3 length: 16 residues. DNA for the CDR3: TGTGCCAGCATCACCCTCGGGACAGGGGTTTGCTACGAGCAGTACTTC. Translating it yields CASITLGTGVCYEQYF.

This chain joins TRBV25-1 and TRBJ2-1; D is ambiguous. Trimming shortened V by 8 bases and J by 7 bases, and 6 bases separated the two germline ends. CDR1 and CDR2 from the germline V gene are MGHDK and SYGVNS. This CDR3 comprises 10 residues. CDR3 in amino acids: CASLGNEQFF. DNA of the CDR3: TGTGCCAGCTTAGGTAATGAGCAGTTCTTC.

The V and J genes are TRBV13 and TRBJ1-3; no clear D. Germline CDR1 and CDR2: PRHDT and FYEKMQ (reference sequence). Trimming stripped 0 bases from V and 0 bases from J, with 6 bases between. The CDR3 consists of 15 residues. The CDR3 sequence is CASSLGVLSGNTIYF. CDR3 nucleotides: TGTGCCAGCAGCTTAGGAGTCCTCTCTGGAAACACCATATATTTT.

The chain links TRBV6-1 to TRBJ2-7; 9 positions agree with TRBD1. V shed 2 bases, J shed 3 bases, and the junction held 8 bases outside the gene matches. The CDR3 consists of 16 residues. Germline V gives CDR1 MNHNS, CDR2 SASEGT. CDR3 sequence (DNA): TGTGCCAGCAGTGAACCGCGGGGACAGGGTCGCTACGAGCAGTACTTC. Its protein is CASSEPRGQGRYEQYF.

The J gene is TRBJ2-7, the V gene TRBV11-2, with 7 bases aligning to TRBD1. Losses at the gene ends were 4 bases for V and 1 base for J; bases not matched to a gene: 10. The CDR3 consists of 16 residues. Germline V gene data show CDR1 as SGHAT and CDR2 as FQNNGV. This CDR3 reads CASSSGRQGRSYEQYF. The CDR3 nucleotides are TGTGCCAGCAGCTCAGGTAGACAGGGCCGTTCCTACGAGCAGTACTTC.

The gene calls are TRBV19 and TRBJ1-2; the D is unclear. CDR3 length: 15 amino acids. V gave up 3 bases and J gave up 0 bases, with 11 bases separating them. Germline CDR1 and CDR2: LNHDA and SQIVND (reference sequence). The CDR3 protein is CASSIRSGTNYGYTF. CDR3 DNA sequence: TGTGCCAGTAGTATCAGGTCCGGGACTAACTATGGCTACACCTTC.

This clone has only one observation. The chain has TRBV9 and TRBJ2-3; D ambiguous. This CDR3 has 14 residues. CDR1 SGDLS and CDR2 YYNGEE come from the germline V gene. V dropped 0 bases and J dropped 4 bases, with 9 bases sitting between them. The chain's CDR3 is CASSVETRADTQYF. The CDR3 coding sequence is TGTGCCAGCAGCGTAGAAACACGGGCAGATACGCAGTATTTT.

CDR3 in DNA: TGTGCCAGCACCAAAGGACAGGGAATTGAGGAGAGCAATCAGCCCCAGCATTTT. The encoded protein is CASTKGQGIEESNQPQHF. The V and J genes are TRBV5-6 and TRBJ1-5; 8 positions match TRBD1. This CDR3 contains 18 residues. Per the germline V gene, CDR1 is SGHDT and CDR2 is YYEEEE. V shed 6 bases, J shed 1 base, and the junction held 15 bases outside the gene matches.

The rearrangement links TRBV7-6 to TRBJ1-1; the D is unclear. The V end was cut by 1 base, the J end by 0 bases, with 9 bases between. Germline-derived CDR1 and CDR2 are SGHVS and FNYEAQ. The CDR3 loop spans 15 amino acids. CDR3: CASSLELGMNTEAFF. As DNA, the CDR3 is TGTGCCAGCAGCTTAGAACTGGGAATGAACACTGAAGCTTTCTTT.

The chain employs TRBV7-3 and TRBJ1-1, with a tentative D call TRBD1 (5 bases). The CDR3 loop spans 15 amino acids. V lost 5 bases and J lost 4, with 17 bases in between. Germline CDR1 reads SGHTA; CDR2 reads FQGTGA. The CDR3 is CASSRQGGPATEAFF. In nucleotides, the CDR3 is TGTGCCAGCAGCCGCCAGGGAGGGCCCGCCACTGAAGCTTTCTTT.

V is TRBV27 and J is TRBJ1-1; no clear D. Per the germline V gene, CDR1 is MNHEY and CDR2 is SMNVEV (reference sequence). The ends were cut back, 2 bases at V and 2 bases at J, with 9 bases in the middle. This CDR3 region has 14 residues. The CDR3 reads CASSLEPPNTEAFF. CDR3 DNA: TGTGCCAGCAGTTTAGAACCACCTAACACTGAAGCTTTCTTT.

The genes are TRBV7-8 and TRBJ2-5, with D possibly being TRBD2 (6 bases). Germline loops: CDR1 SGHVS, CDR2 FQNEAQ. The V gene lost 1 base and the J gene lost 5 bases, with 17 bases spanning the gap. The CDR3 has 16 residues. The CDR3 loop reads CASSLGVLAGKETQYF. The DNA of the CDR3 is TGTGCCAGCAGCTTAGGCGTCTTGGCGGGGAAGGAGACCCAGTACTTC.

This chain uses TRBV5-6 with TRBJ2-3; TRBD1 is a possible D gene (5 bases). The V gene lost 2 bases and the J gene lost 2 bases, with 12 bases spanning the gap. This CDR3 has 15 amino acids. Germline V gives CDR1 SGHDT, CDR2 YYEEEE. CDR3 residues: CASSFTRQNTDTQYF. The DNA of the CDR3 is TGTGCCAGCAGCTTCACTCGACAGAACACAGATACGCAGTATTTT.

The rearrangement uses TRBV11-3 and TRBJ2-1, with 11 bases that match TRBD2. Trimming cost V 0 bases and J 5 bases; bases outside gene matches: 6. CDR1 is SGHNT and CDR2 is YENEEA in the germline V gene. This CDR3 comprises 17 residues. CDR3: CASSLDWGLAENNEQFF. CDR3 DNA sequence: TGTGCCAGCAGCTTAGATTGGGGACTAGCGGAAAACAATGAGCAGTTCTTC. The whole variable domain, remainder taken from reference TRBV11-3 and TRBJ2-1, is EAGVVQSPRYKIIEKKQPVAFWCNPISGHNTLYWYLQNLGQGPELLIRYENEEAVDDSQLPKDRFSAERLKGVDSTLKIQPAELGDSAVYLCASSLDWGLAENNEQFFGPGTRLTVL.

The rearrangement links TRBV5-1 to TRBJ2-1, with 10 bases identical to TRBD2. The CDR3 sequence is 17 residues long. Germline-derived CDR1 and CDR2 are SGHRS and YFSETQ. Losses at the gene ends were 4 bases for V and 0 bases for J; bases not matched to a gene: 7. The chain's CDR3 is CASSPRGLAHSYNEQFF. Written as DNA, the CDR3 is TGCGCCAGCAGCCCGAGGGGACTAGCGCACTCCTACAATGAGCAGTTCTTC.

The rearrangement links TRBV30 to TRBJ2-7; D is perhaps TRBD1 or TRBD2 (7 bases each). The CDR3 has 14 amino acids. Per germline, CDR1 GTSNPN and CDR2 SVGIG (reference sequence). Deletions cut 1 base from V and 2 bases from J, with 12 bases between. The CDR3 sequence is CAWSAQGGAYEQYF. DNA for the CDR3: TGTGCCTGGAGTGCCCAGGGGGGGGCCTACGAGCAGTACTTC.

The V gene is TRBV9, the J gene TRBJ2-1; D is possibly TRBD1 (6 bases). The CDR3 sequence is 15 residues long. V was trimmed by 0 bases and J by 2 bases, leaving 9 bases between them. Per germline, CDR1 SGDLS and CDR2 YYNGEE. CDR3 region: CASSVERDTYNEQFF. The CDR3 coding sequence is TGTGCCAGCAGCGTAGAAAGGGACACCTACAATGAGCAGTTCTTC.

This clone was detected a few times. The V and J genes are TRBV19 and TRBJ2-7, with TRBD1 identical over 7 bases. This CDR3 contains 14 residues. In germline, CDR1 is LNHDA, CDR2 SQIVND (reference sequence). Trimming took 3 bases from V and 2 from J; bases not matched to a gene: 4. CDR3 sequence reads: CASSITTGAYEQYF. The CDR3 region has the DNA TGTGCCAGTAGTATTACCACAGGGGCCTACGAGCAGTACTTC.

J is TRBJ1-4 and V is TRBV19, with D perhaps TRBD1 (5 bases). This CDR3 region has 13 residues. With 7 bases removed from V and 3 bases from J, the gap between germline ends came to 9 bases. Germline assignment: CDR1 LNHDA and CDR2 SQIVND (reference sequence). The CDR3 spells CASKRGANEKLFF. The CDR3 DNA is TGTGCCAGTAAGAGGGGAGCTAATGAAAAACTGTTTTTT.